Sequencing of this T cell receptor beta chain was carried out in a study of shared clonotypes between healthy human individuals. Each PCR replicate run on unsorted PBMC took in approximately 300 ng DNA, tens of thousands of T cell genomes. The repertoire was sequenced with immunoSEQ multiplex PCR; TCRdb's copy has only in-frame clones and lacks some. The table has about 480,000 clones, roughly 79% seen once. Concerning this clone itself: Other DNA sequences in the same sample also yield this CDR3.

V shed 1 base and J shed 4 bases, with 5 bases lying between them. The CDR3 is 13 amino acids. Germline V gene lookup returns CDR1 LGHNA and CDR2 YNFKEQ. The genes are TRBV4-2 and TRBJ1-5, with D perhaps TRBD1 (5 bases). Material for sequencing was PBMCs. The receptor's source is a woman aged 40-49 years in good health. Some clones in this sample may be carry-over from other donors' samples. The DNA for the CDR3 is TGTGCCAGCAGCCAAGGGGGGAATCAGCCCCAGCATTTT. Its protein product is CASSQGGNQPQHF.